This section outlines one T cell receptor beta chain sequence together with its context. The antigen is not known. The sample comes from a study of PD-1 blockade in classical Hodgkin lymphoma. Regarding the study as a whole: Baseline diversity resembling that of newly diagnosed patients was seen in complete responders. What caused the repertoire differences, perhaps disease activity or prior therapy, remains undefined.

The time point here: cycle 4 day 1 (C4D1), after less than 7 weeks of nivolumab. Each of the patients experienced relapse following autologous stem cell transplantation, and their brentuximab vedotin exposure differed. V was shortened by 4 bases and J by 5 bases, with 6 bases between the two germline ends. The CDR3 loop spans 10 amino acids. Germline V gene lookup returns CDR1 DFQATT and CDR2 SNEGSKA (reference sequence). Method: immunoSEQ multiplex PCR; TCRdb's copy keeps in-frame clones and lacks some. The sample contains tens of thousands of clones, almost 85% of which appear only once. This sample comprised peripheral blood mononuclear cells (PBMCs), obtained before the fourth cycle of nivolumab. This sequence joins TRBV20-1 and TRBJ2-7; the D is unclear. The receptor's source is a human donor with classical Hodgkin lymphoma. The CDR3 spells CSATPHEQYF. In nucleotides, the CDR3 is TGCAGTGCTACCCCCCACGAGCAGTACTTC.